This entry concerns a single TCR beta chain. The data originate from a study of shared clonotypes between healthy human individuals. Investigators spread the genomic DNA of each subset evenly over several immunoSEQ plates. Scientists sequenced DNA from unsorted PBMC on ten immunoSEQ deep assay plates. Study processing details: ImmunoSEQ output lacked quality scores and full-length reads, limiting matched filtering. The data were produced by immunoSEQ multiplex PCR, yet TCRdb's version contains in-frame clones alone and is incomplete. D and trimming come from the DNA, and the V and J calls and clone size come from that table. The profile covers fewer than 600,000 clones, with 75% to 80% appearing a single time and more than 10% taken by the ten largest. The germline V gene encodes CDR1 SGHRS and CDR2 YFSETQ. CDR3 size: 16 residues. Trimming removed 4 bases from V and 7 bases from J; junction bases left unmatched: 9.

The source material was PBMCs. This chain uses TRBV5-1 with TRBJ2-2; 11 positions match TRBD1. This clonotype was sampled from a woman between 40 and 50 years old in good health. Some clones in this sample may be carry-over from other donors' samples. The CDR3 here is CASSPDRGLRGGELFF. CDR3 DNA sequence: TGCGCCAGCAGCCCGGACAGGGGGCTCCGAGGCGGGGAGCTGTTTTTT. Full variable domain (outside the CDR3, taken from reference TRBV5-1 and TRBJ2-2): KAGVTQTPRYLIKTRGQQVTLSCSPISGHRSVSWYQQTPGQGLQFLFEYFSETQRNKGNFPGRFSGRQFSNSRSEMNVSTLELGDSALYLCASSPDRGLRGGELFFGEGSRLTVL.